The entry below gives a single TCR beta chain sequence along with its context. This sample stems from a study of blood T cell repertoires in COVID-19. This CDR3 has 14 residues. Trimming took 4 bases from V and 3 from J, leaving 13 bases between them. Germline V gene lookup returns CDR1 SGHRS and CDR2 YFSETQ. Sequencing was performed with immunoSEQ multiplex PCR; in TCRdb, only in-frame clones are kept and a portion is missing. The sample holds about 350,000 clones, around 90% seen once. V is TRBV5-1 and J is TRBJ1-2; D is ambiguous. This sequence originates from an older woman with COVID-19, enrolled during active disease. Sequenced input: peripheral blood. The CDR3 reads CASSEARRYYGYTF. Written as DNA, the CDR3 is TGCGCCAGCAGCGAAGCACGGAGATACTATGGCTACACCTTC.